Below, 9 T cell receptor beta chains from the same sample are listed, as sequenced in a study of human CD8 memory T cell subsets. Preparation of the TCR beta libraries relied on UMI-labeled 5' RACE. TCRdb reprocessed the 5' RACE reads and reports one entry per CDR3 protein, with no DNA. This sample contains more than 9,000 distinct CDR3 sequences. The source material was CD8+ stem-like memory T cells (TSCM and TCM) sorted from PBMCs. Subset: stem-like memory CD8 T cells (TSTEM), CCR7+ PD-1- TIGIT-. These receptors originate from a human donor in good health.

The rearrangement uses TRBV9 and TRBJ2-7; TCRdb's D call of TRBD1 is untestable without DNA. The germline V gene encodes CDR1 SGDLS and CDR2 YYNGEE. This CDR3 is 13 amino acids long. This chain's CDR3 is CASSNQGTYEQYF.

Measured by frequency, this clonotype is medium-sized. CDR3: CASSFASLYEQYF. This sequence joins TRBV7-2 and TRBJ2-7. The CDR3 loop spans 13 amino acids. Germline V gene data show CDR1 as SGHTA and CDR2 as FQGNSA.

V is TRBV10-2 and J is TRBJ2-7; TCRdb indicates TRBD1, and absent DNA this call remains unverified. The CDR3 sequence is 13 residues long. Germline CDR1 reads WSHSY; CDR2 reads SAAADI. The chain's CDR3 is CASRDRANYEQYF.

The chain combines TRBV7-9 with TRBJ1-2; TCRdb indicates TRBD1, and absent DNA this call remains unverified. CDR3 size: 15 residues. CDR1 and CDR2 (germline): SEHNR, FQNEAQ (reference sequence). This CDR3 is CASRPPGDLVGGYTF. Drawing the rest from reference TRBV7-9 and TRBJ1-2, the complete variable domain is DTGVSQNPRHKITKRGQNVTFRCDPISEHNRLYWYRQTLGQGPEFLTYFQNEAQLEKSRLLSDRFSAERPKGSFSTLEIQRTEQGDSAMYLCASRPPGDLVGGYTFGSGTRLTVV.

The chain is built from TRBV27 and TRBJ2-7. Germline CDR1 and CDR2: MNHEY and SMNVEV (reference sequence). The CDR3 length is 13 residues. CDR3 amino acids: CASSELLSYEQYF.

The rearrangement links TRBV3-1 to TRBJ2-7; without DNA, the TCRdb call of TRBD2 cannot be checked. CDR3 length: 14 residues. Germline CDR1 reads LGHDT; CDR2 reads YNNKEL (reference sequence). The CDR3 here is CASSLSSGAYEQYF.

This rearrangement joins TRBV7-8 to TRBJ2-3; TCRdb reports TRBD2, a call that lacks DNA to check it against. This CDR3 contains 16 residues. Looked up from germline, CDR1 is SGHVS and CDR2 is FQNEAQ. CDR3 protein: CASSILAGEGTDTQYF. Filled out from reference TRBV7-8 and TRBJ2-3, the complete variable domain reads GAGVSQSPRYKVAKRGQDVALRCDPISGHVSLFWYQQALGQGPEFLTYFQNEAQLDKSGLPSDRFFAERPEGSVSTLKIQRTQQEDSAVYLCASSILAGEGTDTQYFGPGTRLTVL.

V gene TRBV10-3 combines with J gene TRBJ2-7; lacking DNA, the TRBD2 call made by TCRdb goes unchecked. Per germline, CDR1 ENHRY and CDR2 SYGVKD. The CDR3 is 20 amino acids. CDR3 residues: CAISEPKLLAGGETPYEQYF.

The chain combines TRBV12-3 or TRBV12-4 with TRBJ2-1; TCRdb indicates TRBD2, and absent DNA this call remains unverified. The length of the CDR3 is 16 residues. This chain's CDR3 is CASSPGLAGGYNEQFF.